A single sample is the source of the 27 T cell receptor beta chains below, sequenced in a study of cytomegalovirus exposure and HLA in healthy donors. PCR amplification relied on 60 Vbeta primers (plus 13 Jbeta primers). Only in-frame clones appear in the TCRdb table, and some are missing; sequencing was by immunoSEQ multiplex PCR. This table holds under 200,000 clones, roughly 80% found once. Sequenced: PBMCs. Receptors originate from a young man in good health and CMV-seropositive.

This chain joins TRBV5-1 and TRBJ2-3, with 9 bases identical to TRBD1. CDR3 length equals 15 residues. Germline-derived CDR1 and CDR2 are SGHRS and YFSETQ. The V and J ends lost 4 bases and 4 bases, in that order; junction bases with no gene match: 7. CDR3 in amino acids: CASSTGQGFPDTQYF. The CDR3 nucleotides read TGCGCCAGCAGCACAGGACAGGGGTTCCCAGATACGCAGTATTTT. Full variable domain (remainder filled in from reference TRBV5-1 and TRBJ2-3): KAGVTQTPRYLIKTRGQQVTLSCSPISGHRSVSWYQQTPGQGLQFLFEYFSETQRNKGNFPGRFSGRQFSNSRSEMNVSTLELGDSALYLCASSTGQGFPDTQYFGPGTRLTVL.

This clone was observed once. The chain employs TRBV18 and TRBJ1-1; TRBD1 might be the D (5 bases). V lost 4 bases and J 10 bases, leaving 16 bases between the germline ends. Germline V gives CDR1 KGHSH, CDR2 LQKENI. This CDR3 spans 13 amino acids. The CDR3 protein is CASSQTTTVPAFF. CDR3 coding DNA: TGTGCCAGCTCACAAACGACGACAGTTCCAGCTTTCTTT. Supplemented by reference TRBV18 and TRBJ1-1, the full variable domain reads NAGVMQNPRHLVRRRGQEARLRCSPMKGHSHVYWYRQLPEEGLKFMVYLQKENIIDESGMPKERFSAEFPKEGPSILRIQQVVRGDSAAYFCASSQTTTVPAFFGQGTRLTVV.

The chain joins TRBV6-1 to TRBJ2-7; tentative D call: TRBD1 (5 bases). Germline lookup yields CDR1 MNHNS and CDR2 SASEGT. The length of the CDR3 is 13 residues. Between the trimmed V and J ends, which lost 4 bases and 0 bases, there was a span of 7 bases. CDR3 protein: CASSADTSYEQYF. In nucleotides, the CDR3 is TGTGCCAGCAGTGCGGACACCTCCTACGAGCAGTACTTC.

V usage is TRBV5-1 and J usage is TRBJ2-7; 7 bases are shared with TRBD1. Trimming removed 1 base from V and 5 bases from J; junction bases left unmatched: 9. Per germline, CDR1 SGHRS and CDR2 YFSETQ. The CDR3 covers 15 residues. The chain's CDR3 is CASSLIGQGVDEQYF. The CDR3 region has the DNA TGCGCCAGCAGCTTGATAGGCCAGGGGGTGGACGAGCAGTACTTC.

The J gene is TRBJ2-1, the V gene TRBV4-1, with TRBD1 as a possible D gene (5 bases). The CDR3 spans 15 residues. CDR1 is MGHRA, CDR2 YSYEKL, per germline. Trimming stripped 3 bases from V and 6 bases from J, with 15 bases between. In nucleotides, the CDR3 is TGCGCCAGCAGCCAGTCAGGGCCTCCTGGCAATGAGCAGTTCTTC. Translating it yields CASSQSGPPGNEQFF.

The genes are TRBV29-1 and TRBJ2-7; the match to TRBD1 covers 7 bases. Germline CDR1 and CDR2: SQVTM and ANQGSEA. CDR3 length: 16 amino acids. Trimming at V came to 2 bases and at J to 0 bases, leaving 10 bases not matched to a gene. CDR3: CSVERADRALSYEQYF. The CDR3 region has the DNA TGCAGCGTTGAACGAGCCGACAGGGCCCTCTCCTACGAGCAGTACTTC.

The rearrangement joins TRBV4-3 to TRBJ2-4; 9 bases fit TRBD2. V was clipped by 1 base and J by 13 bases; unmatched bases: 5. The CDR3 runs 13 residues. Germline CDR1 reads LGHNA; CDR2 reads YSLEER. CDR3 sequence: CASSQGPAGGQYF. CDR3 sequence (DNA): TGCGCCAGCAGCCAAGGGCCAGCGGGAGGACAGTACTTC.

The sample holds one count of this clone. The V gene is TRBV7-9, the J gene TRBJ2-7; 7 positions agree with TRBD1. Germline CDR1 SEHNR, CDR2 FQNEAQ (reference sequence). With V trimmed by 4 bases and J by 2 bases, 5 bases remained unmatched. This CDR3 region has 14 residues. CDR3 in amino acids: CASSYPGGTYEQYF. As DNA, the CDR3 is TGTGCCAGCAGCTACCCAGGGGGAACCTACGAGCAGTACTTC.

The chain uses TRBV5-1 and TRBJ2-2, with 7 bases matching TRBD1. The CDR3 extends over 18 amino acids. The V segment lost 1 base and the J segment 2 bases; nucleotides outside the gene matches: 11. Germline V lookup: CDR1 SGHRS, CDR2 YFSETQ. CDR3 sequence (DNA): TGCGCCAGCAGCTTGCCCACCACAGGGGCGATAAACACCGGGGAGCTGTTTTTT. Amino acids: CASSLPTTGAINTGELFF. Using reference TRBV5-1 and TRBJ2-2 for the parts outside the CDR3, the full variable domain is KAGVTQTPRYLIKTRGQQVTLSCSPISGHRSVSWYQQTPGQGLQFLFEYFSETQRNKGNFPGRFSGRQFSNSRSEMNVSTLELGDSALYLCASSLPTTGAINTGELFFGEGSRLTVL.

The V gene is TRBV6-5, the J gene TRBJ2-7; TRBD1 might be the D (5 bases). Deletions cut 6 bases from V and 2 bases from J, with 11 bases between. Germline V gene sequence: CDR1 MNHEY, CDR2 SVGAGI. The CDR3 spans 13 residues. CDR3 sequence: CASRDMLTYEQYF. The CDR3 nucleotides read TGTGCCAGCAGGGACATGCTCACCTACGAGCAGTACTTC.

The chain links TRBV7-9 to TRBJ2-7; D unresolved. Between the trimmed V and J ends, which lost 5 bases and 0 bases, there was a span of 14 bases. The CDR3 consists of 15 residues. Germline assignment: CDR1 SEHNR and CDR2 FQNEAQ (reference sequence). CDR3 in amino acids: CASSPLLQSSYEQYF. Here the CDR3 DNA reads TGTGCCAGCAGCCCTCTCCTGCAGTCCTCCTACGAGCAGTACTTC.

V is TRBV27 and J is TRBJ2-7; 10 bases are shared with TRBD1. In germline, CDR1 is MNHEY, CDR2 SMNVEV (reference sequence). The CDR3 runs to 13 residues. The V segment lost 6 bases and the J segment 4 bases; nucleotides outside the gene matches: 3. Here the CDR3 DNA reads TGTGCCAGCAGGGGACAGGGGCGGTACGAGCAGTACTTC. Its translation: CASRGQGRYEQYF.

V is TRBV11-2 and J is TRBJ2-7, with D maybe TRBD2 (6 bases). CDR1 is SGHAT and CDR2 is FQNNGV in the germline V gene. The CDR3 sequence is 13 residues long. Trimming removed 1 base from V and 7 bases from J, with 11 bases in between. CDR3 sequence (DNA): TGTGCCAGCAGCTTAGTAGGCGGGGCGGAGCAGTACTTC. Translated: CASSLVGGAEQYF.

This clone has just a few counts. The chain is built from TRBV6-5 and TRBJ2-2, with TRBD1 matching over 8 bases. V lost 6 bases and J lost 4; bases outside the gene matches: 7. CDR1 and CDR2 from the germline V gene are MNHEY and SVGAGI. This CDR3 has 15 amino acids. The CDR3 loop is CASSWGQVSTGELFF. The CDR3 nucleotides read TGTGCCAGCAGCTGGGGACAGGTCTCCACCGGGGAGCTGTTTTTT.

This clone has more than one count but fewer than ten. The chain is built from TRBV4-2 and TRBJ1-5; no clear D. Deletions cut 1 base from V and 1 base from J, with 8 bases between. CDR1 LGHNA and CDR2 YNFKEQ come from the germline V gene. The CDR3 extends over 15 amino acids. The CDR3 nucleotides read TGTGCCAGCAGCCAAGGCCAGTTCAGCAATCAGCCCCAGCATTTT. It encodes CASSQGQFSNQPQHF.

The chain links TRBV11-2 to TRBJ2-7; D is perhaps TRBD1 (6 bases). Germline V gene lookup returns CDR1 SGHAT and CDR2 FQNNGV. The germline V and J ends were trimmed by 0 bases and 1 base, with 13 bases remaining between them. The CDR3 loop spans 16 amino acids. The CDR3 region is CASSLERTVLSYEQYF. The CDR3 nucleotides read TGTGCCAGCAGCTTAGAGAGGACAGTTCTTTCCTACGAGCAGTACTTC.

This CDR3 is CASSRPGNKVDSPLHF. The CDR3 bases are TGTGCCAGCAGCCGCCCAGGGAATAAAGTCGATTCACCCCTCCACTTT. The genes are TRBV5-4 and TRBJ1-6; D possibly corresponds to TRBD1 (5 bases). The CDR3 covers 16 residues. The germline CDR1 and CDR2 sequences are SGHNT and YYREEE (reference sequence). The ends were cut back, 4 bases at V and 8 bases at J, with 19 bases in the middle.

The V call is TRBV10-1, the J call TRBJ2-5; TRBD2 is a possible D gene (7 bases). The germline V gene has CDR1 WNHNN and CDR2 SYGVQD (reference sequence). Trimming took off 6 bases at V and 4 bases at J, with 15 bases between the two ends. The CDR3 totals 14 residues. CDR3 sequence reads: CASSPGGAGETQYF. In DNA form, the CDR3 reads TGCGCCAGCAGCCCTGGGGGGGCCGGAGAGACCCAGTACTTC.

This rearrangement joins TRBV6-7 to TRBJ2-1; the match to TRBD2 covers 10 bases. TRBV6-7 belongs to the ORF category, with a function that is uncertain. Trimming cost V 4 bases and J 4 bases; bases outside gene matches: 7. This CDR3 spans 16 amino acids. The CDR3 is CASSCPRTSGYNEQFF. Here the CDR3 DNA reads TGTGCCAGCAGTTGCCCCCGGACTAGCGGTTACAATGAGCAGTTCTTC.

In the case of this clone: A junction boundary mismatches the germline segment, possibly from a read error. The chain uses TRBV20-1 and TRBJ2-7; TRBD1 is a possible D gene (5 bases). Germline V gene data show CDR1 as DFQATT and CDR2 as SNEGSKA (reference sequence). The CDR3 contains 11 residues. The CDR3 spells CSARDSYEQYF. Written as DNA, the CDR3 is TGCAGTGCGAGAGACAGTTACGAGCAGTACTTC.

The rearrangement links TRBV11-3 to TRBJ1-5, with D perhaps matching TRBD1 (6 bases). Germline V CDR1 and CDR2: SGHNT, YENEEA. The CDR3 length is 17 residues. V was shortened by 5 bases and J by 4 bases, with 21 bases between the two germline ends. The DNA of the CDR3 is TGTGCCAGCAGCCCTTATATAGGGGACACGGGTAATCAGCCCCAGCATTTT. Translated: CASSPYIGDTGNQPQHF.

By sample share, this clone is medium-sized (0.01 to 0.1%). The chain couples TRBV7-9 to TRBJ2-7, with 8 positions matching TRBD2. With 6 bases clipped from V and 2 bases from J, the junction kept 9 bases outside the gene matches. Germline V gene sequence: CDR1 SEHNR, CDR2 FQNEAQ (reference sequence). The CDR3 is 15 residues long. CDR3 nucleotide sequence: TGTGCCAGCAGACGAACTAGCGGCGATACCTACGAGCAGTACTTC. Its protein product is CASRRTSGDTYEQYF.

In nucleotides, the CDR3 is TGTGCCAGCAGAAGAGGAGGGAACACTGAAGCTTTCTTT. It translates to CASRRGGNTEAFF. The V and J genes are TRBV14 and TRBJ1-1; D is unclear. The CDR3 has 13 amino acids. Germline V gene data show CDR1 as SGHDN and CDR2 as FVKESK. The ends were cut back, 6 bases at V and 1 base at J, with 9 bases in the middle.

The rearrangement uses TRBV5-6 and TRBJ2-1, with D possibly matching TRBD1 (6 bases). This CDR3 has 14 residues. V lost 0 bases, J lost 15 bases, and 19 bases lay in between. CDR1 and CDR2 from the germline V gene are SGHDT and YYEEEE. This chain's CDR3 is CASSLGDTFLGPFF. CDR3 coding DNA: TGTGCCAGCAGCTTGGGGGACACCTTCCTTGGCCCGTTCTTC. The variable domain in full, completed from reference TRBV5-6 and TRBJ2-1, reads DAGVTQSPTHLIKTRGQQVTLRCSPKSGHDTVSWYQQALGQGPQFIFQYYEEEERQRGNFPDRFSGHQFPNYSSELNVNALLLGDSALYLCASSLGDTFLGPFFGPGTRLTVL.

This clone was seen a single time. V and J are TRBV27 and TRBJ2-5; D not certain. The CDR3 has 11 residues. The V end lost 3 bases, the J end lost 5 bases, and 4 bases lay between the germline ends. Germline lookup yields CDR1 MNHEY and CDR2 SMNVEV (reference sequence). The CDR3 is CASSFRETQYF. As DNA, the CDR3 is TGTGCCAGCAGTTTTCGGGAGACCCAGTACTTC.

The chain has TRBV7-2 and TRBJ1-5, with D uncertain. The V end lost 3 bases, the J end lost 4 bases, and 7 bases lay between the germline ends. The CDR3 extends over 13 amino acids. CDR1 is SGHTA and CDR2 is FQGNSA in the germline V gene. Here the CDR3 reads CASSFGENQPQHF. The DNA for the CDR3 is TGTGCCAGCAGCTTTGGGGAGAATCAGCCCCAGCATTTT.

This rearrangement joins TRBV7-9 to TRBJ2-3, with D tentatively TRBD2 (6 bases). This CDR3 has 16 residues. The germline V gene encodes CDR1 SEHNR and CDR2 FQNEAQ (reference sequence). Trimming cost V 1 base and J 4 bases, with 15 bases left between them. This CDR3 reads CASSLEGLHNPDTQYF. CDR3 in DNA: TGTGCCAGCAGCTTAGAAGGACTACATAATCCAGATACGCAGTATTTT.